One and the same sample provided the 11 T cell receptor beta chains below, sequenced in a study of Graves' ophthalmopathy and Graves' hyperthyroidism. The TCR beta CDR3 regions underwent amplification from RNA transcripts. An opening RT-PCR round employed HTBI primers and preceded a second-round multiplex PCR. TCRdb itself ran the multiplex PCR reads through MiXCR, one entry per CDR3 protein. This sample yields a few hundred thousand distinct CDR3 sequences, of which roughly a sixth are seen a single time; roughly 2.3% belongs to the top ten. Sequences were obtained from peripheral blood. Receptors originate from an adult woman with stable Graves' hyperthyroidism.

CDR3 in amino acids: CATLPGVTNTEAFF. DNA of the CDR3: TGTGCCACTCTACCTGGAGTAACAAACACTGAAGCTTTCTTT. The chain employs TRBV6-1 and TRBJ1-1; D is ambiguous. Trimming took off 10 bases at V and 2 bases at J, with 17 bases between the two ends. The CDR3 sequence is 14 residues long. The germline V gene encodes CDR1 MNHNS and CDR2 SASEGT.

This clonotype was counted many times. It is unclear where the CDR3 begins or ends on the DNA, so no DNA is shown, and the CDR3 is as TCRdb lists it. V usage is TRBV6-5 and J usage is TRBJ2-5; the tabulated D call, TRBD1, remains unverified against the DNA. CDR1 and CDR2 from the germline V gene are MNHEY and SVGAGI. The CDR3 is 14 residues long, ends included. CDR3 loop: CASSTSGGLRTQYF.

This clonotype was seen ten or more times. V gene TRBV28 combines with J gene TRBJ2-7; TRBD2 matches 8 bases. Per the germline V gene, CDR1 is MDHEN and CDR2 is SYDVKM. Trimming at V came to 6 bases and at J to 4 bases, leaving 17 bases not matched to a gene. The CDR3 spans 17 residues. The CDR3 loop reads CASSLYGRAGARYEQYF. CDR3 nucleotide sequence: TGTGCCAGCAGCCTATACGGGCGAGCGGGAGCGAGGTACGAGCAGTACTTC.

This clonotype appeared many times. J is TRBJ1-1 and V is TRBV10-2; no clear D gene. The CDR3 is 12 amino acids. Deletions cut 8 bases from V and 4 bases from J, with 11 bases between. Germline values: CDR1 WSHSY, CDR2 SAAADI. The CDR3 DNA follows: TGCGCCAGCGGAAGGGTGAGCACTGAAGCTTTCTTT. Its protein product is CASGRVSTEAFF.

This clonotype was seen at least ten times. The CDR3 DNA sequence: TGTGCCAGCAGACCCCGGATGGGGATCGACGAGCAGTACTTC. Its translation is CASRPRMGIDEQYF. This chain links TRBV12-3 or TRBV12-4 with TRBJ2-7; D uncertain. This CDR3 spans 14 amino acids. V was shortened by 6 bases and J by 5 bases, with 17 bases between the two germline ends.

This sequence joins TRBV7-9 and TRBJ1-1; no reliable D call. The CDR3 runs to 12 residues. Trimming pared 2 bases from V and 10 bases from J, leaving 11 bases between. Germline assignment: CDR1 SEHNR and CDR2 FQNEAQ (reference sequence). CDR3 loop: CASSLREGRAFF. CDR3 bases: TGTGCCAGCAGCTTAAGGGAAGGTCGAGCTTTCTTT.

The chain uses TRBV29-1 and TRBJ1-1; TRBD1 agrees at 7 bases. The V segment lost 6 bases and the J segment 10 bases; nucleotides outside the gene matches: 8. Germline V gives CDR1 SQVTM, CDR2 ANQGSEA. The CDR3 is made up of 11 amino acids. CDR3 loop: CSVETGTLAFF. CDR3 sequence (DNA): TGCAGCGTGGAGACAGGGACTTTAGCTTTCTTT. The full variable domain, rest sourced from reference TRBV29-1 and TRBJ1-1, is SAVISQKPSRDICQRGTSLTIQCQVDSQVTMMFWYRQQPGQSLTLIATANQGSEATYESGFVIDKFPISRPNLTFSTLTVSNMSPEDSSIYLCSVETGTLAFFGQGTRLTVV.

The CDR3: CASSYGLGGTELTGELFF. CDR3 bases: TGTGCCAGCAGTTACGGGCTAGGCGGGACGGAACTCACCGGGGAGCTGTTTTTT. The chain employs TRBV6-2 or TRBV6-3 and TRBJ2-2; tentative D call: TRBD2 (6 bases). This CDR3 comprises 18 residues. The germline V gene encodes CDR1 MNHEY and CDR2 SVGEGT. Between the trimmed V and J ends, which lost 2 bases and 4 bases, there was a span of 20 bases.

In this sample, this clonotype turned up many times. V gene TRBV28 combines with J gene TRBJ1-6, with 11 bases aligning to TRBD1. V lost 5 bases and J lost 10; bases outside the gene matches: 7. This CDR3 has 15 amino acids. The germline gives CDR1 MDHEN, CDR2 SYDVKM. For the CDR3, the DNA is TGTGCCAGCAGTGGCGGACAGGGGGCGCGGTCACCCCTCCACTTT. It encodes CASSGGQGARSPLHF.

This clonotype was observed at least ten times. CDR3 protein: CASSYRGAGEQYF. The DNA of the CDR3 is TGTGCCAGCAGTTACAGGGGGGCGGGCGAGCAGTACTTC. The chain links TRBV6-5 to TRBJ2-7; the D call may be TRBD1 or TRBD2 (6 bases each). V was shortened by 2 bases and J by 6 bases, with 11 bases between the two germline ends. CDR3 length equals 13 residues. Germline V gene data show CDR1 as MNHEY and CDR2 as SVGAGI.

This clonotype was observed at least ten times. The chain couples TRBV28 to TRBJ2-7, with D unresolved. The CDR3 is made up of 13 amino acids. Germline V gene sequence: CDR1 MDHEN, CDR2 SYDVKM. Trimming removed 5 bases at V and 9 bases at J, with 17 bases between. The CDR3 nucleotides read TGTGCCAGCAGTCAGACCGGACGCTATTGGCAGTACTTC. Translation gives CASSQTGRYWQYF.